This is a list of T cell receptor beta chains from one sample in a study of T cell responses to AZD1222 COVID-19 vaccine. The table came from immunoSEQ multiplex PCR; TCRdb's copy has only in-frame clones and leaves some out. In the table there are some 200,000 clones, approximately 95% of which are singletons. Specimen: peripheral blood, collected on day 0 of AZD1222 vaccination. Receptors were obtained from an adult in good health. The CDR3 runs from the conserved cysteine through the conserved F or W. A D gene is named only where the DNA matches it firmly. Not all rows give a size; the values are once, few, many and, for expanded clones, a class.

D gene,V gene,J gene,clone size,CDR3 protein,CDR3 DNA
.,TRBV7-9,TRBJ1-2,.,CASSLGPTGGGDGYTF,TGTGCCAGCAGCTTAGGGCCGACAGGAGGTGGGGATGGCTACACCTTC
.,TRBV7-9,TRBJ1-1,once,CASSSGGGKPNTEAFF,TGTGCCAGCAGCTCAGGAGGGGGAAAACCGAACACTGAAGCTTTCTTT
.,TRBV19,TRBJ2-1,.,CASSIRGYLSRDTNNEQFF,TGTGCCAGTAGTATCCGGGGATACCTAAGTCGGGACACCAACAATGAGCAGTTCTTC
.,TRBV19,TRBJ1-2,.,CASLQGGYGYTF,TGTGCCAGTCTACAGGGAGGGTATGGCTACACCTTC
TRBD1,TRBV12-3/TRBV12-4,TRBJ1-5,once,CASSLAGGQPQHF,TGTGCCAGCAGTTTGGCAGGGGGCCAGCCCCAGCATTTT
TRBD1,TRBV29-1,TRBJ2-5,few,CSVGVSGTGKETQYF,TGCAGCGTTGGAGTGAGCGGGACAGGGAAAGAGACCCAGTACTTC
.,TRBV7-2,TRBJ1-1,.,CASSSLTRQRQAFF,TGTGCCAGCAGCTCACTTACAAGACAGAGACAAGCTTTCTTT
.,TRBV28,TRBJ1-2,.,CASSRGMQVAGYTF,TGTGCCAGCAGTCGGGGGATGCAGGTTGCTGGCTACACCTTC
.,TRBV5-1,TRBJ1-6,.,CASRLAISNNSPLHF,TGCGCCAGCAGATTGGCAATTAGCAATAATTCACCCCTCCACTTT
.,TRBV10-1,TRBJ2-1,.,CASSESRGRGGYNEQFF,TGCGCCAGCAGTGAGTCGAGAGGGAGGGGGGGCTACAATGAGCAGTTCTTC
.,TRBV10-1,TRBJ1-1,.,CASSELGVAFF,TGCGCCAGCAGTGAGTTGGGGGTAGCTTTCTTT
.,TRBV13,TRBJ1-1,.,CASSLRANEAFF,TGTGCCAGCAGCTTACGGGCAAACGAAGCTTTCTTT
.,TRBV11-2,TRBJ1-2,few,CASSLDGFGGTGYTF,TGTGCCAGCAGCTTAGACGGGTTCGGAGGGACTGGCTACACCTTC
.,TRBV3-1/TRBV3-2,TRBJ2-2,.,CASSQYSNTGELFF,TGTGCCAGCAGCCAATACTCTAACACCGGGGAGCTGTTTTTT
TRBD2,TRBV5-1,TRBJ2-2,once,CASRATSGVAGELFF,TGCGCCAGCAGGGCGACTAGCGGGGTCGCCGGGGAGCTGTTTTTT
.,TRBV12-3/TRBV12-4,TRBJ1-1,once,CASSSGGLTEAFF,TGTGCCAGCAGTTCTGGGGGGCTGACTGAAGCTTTCTTT
.,TRBV6-4,TRBJ2-1,once,CASSDGFNEQFF,TGTGCCAGCAGTGACGGGTTCAATGAGCAGTTCTTC
TRBD1,TRBV4-1,TRBJ1-2,.,CASSLRQGENYGYTF,TGCGCCAGCAGCCTCCGACAGGGCGAGAACTATGGCTACACCTTC
.,TRBV5-3,TRBJ1-1,once,CARSLRPEDMNTEAFF,TGTGCCAGAAGCTTGCGACCAGAGGATATGAACACTGAAGCTTTCTTT
TRBD2,TRBV7-7,TRBJ2-5,.,CASSWGGQETQYF,TGTGCCAGCAGCTGGGGGGGCCAAGAGACCCAGTACTTC
.,TRBV9,TRBJ1-4,.,CASSRRVGEKLFF,TGTGCCAGCAGTAGACGGGTAGGCGAAAAACTGTTTTTT
.,TRBV6-5,TRBJ2-7,.,CASSLRGPYEQYF,TGTGCCAGCAGCCTCAGAGGGCCCTACGAGCAGTACTTC
TRBD1,TRBV30,TRBJ1-1,few,CAWTHRGRDEAFF,TGTGCCTGGACTCACAGGGGGAGGGATGAAGCTTTCTTT
.,TRBV4-2,TRBJ1-5,.,CASSQDYRAINQPQHF,TGTGCCAGCAGCCAAGATTACAGGGCCATTAATCAGCCCCAGCATTTT
.,TRBV7-9,TRBJ2-7,.,CASSNYEQYF,TGTGCCAGCAGTAACTACGAGCAGTACTTC
.,TRBV27,TRBJ2-7,once,CASSLSLQALEQYF,TGTGCCAGCAGTTTATCCCTACAGGCTCTCGAGCAGTACTTC
.,TRBV27,TRBJ2-7,.,CASTTGHTSYEQYF,TGTGCCAGCACCACCGGGCACACCTCCTACGAGCAGTACTTC
.,TRBV5-4,TRBJ2-7,.,CASSLVAASSYEQYF,TGTGCCAGCAGCTTGGTGGCAGCGAGCTCCTACGAGCAGTACTTC
.,TRBV6-6,TRBJ1-2,.,CASSLIRSYGYTF,TGTGCCAGCAGTCTAATAAGGAGCTATGGCTACACCTTC
.,TRBV19,TRBJ2-1,.,CASSIGGGSGYNEQFF,TGTGCCAGTAGTATAGGGGGAGGATCAGGATACAATGAGCAGTTCTTC
.,TRBV5-5,TRBJ2-5,.,CASSLLSETQYF,TGTGCCAGCAGCTTGCTTTCGGAGACCCAGTACTTC
.,TRBV6-6,TRBJ1-5,.,CASSPPPGRDLARAQHF,TGTGCCAGCAGTCCTCCTCCTGGCAGGGACCTCGCGAGAGCCCAGCATTTT
.,TRBV27,TRBJ2-1,.,CASNPQGEGYNEQFF,TGTGCCAGCAACCCCCAGGGGGAGGGTTACAATGAGCAGTTCTTC
.,TRBV6-5,TRBJ1-5,.,CASSSIRVNQPQHF,TGTGCCAGCAGTTCCATCAGGGTAAATCAGCCCCAGCATTTT
.,TRBV6-6,TRBJ2-7,once,CATGTEPYEQYF,TGTGCCACCGGGACGGAACCCTACGAGCAGTACTTC
TRBD1,TRBV5-1,TRBJ1-2,.,CASSLGGQGNYGYTF,TGCGCCAGCAGCTTGGGAGGACAGGGTAACTATGGCTACACCTTC
.,TRBV30,TRBJ1-1,.,CAWSSRGALNTEAFF,TGTGCCTGGAGTAGCAGGGGAGCCCTGAACACTGAAGCTTTCTTT